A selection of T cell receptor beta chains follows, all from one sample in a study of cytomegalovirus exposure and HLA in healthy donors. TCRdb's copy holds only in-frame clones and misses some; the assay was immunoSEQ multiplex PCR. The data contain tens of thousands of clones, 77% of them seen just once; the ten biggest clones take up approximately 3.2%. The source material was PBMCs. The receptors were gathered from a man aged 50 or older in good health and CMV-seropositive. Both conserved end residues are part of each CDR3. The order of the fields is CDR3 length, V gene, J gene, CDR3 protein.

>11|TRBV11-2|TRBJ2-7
CASRQSYEQYF
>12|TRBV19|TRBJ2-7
CASSTSGNEQYF
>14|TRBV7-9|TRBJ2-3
CASSTSGGADTQYF
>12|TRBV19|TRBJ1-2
CASRQGGGGYTF
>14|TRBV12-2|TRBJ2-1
CASRYPGLALMQFF
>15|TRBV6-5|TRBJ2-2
CASRPPGLYTGELFF
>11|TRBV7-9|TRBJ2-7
CASRQYSEQYF
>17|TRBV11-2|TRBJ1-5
CASSLDRRGGSNQPQHF
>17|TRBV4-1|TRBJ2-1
CASSRPGGSPFDNEQFF
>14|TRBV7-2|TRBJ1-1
CASSFSSGRTEAFF
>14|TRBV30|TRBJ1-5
CAWSVQGGNQPQHF
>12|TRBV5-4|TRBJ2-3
CASSSETDTQYF
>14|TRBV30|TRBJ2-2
CAWRPGQPAGELFF
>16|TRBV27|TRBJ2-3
CASHGTSGRGADTQYF
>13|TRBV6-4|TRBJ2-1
CATGTSGYNEQFF
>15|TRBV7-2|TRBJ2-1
CASSAQLAGGHEQFF
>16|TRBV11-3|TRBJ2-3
CASSVRTSGPTDTQYF